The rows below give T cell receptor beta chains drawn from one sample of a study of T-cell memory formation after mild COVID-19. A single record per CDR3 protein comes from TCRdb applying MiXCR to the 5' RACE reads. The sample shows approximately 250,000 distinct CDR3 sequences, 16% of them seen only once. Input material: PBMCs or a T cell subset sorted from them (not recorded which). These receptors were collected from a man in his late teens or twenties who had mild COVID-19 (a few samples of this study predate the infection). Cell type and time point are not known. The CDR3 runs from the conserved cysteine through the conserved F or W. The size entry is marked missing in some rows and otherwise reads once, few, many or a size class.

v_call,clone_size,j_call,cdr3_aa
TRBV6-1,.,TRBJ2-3,CASSGGDRETDTQYF
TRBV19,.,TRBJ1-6,CASSARTGYNSPLHF
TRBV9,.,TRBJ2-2,CASSAYLSGELFF
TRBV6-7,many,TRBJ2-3,CASSLRDRGTDTQYF
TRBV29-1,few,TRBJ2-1,CSADRGYEQFF
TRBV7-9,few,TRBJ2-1,CASSLPAGGYNEQFF
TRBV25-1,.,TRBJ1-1,CASSDGPGPAFF
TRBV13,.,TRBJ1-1,CASSGNPGPNTEAFF
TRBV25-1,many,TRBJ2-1,CASSEGTSASVDNEQFF
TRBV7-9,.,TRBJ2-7,CASSPGSSGGVYEQYF
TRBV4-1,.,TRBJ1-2,CASRGGGHGYTF
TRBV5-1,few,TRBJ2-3,CASSFMGSPDTQYF
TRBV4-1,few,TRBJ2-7,CASSQADEQYF
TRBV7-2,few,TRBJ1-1,CASSAGDRGFTEAFF
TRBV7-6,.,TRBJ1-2,CASSLDAGGGGYTF
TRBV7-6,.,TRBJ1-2,CASSLRGLPSYGYTF
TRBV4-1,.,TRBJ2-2,CASSQFQGLNTGELFF
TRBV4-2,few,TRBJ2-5,CASSPSRGGPGETQYF
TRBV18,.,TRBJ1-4,CASSPGENEKLFF
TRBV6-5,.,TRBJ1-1,CASSPGTGERNTEAFF
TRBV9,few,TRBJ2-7,CASSRGGTGDYEQYF
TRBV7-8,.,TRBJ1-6,CASSLSGSPTSPLHF
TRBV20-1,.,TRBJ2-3,CSARGGADTQYF
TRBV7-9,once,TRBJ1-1,CASSSVNWNGTEAFF
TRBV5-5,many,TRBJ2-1,CASSSLWWGVQFF
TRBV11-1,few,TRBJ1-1,CASSFFHTEAFF
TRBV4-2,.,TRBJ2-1,CASSQDLAGDYNEQFF
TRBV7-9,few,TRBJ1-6,CASRRPTGADYNSPLHF
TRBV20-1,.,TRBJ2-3,CSAGLTSGGADTQYF
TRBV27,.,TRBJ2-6,CASSSAVRGSGANVLTF
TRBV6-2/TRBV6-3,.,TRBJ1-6,CASSGYLGVTLHF
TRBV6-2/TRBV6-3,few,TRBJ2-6,CASSYLGSLSGANVLTF
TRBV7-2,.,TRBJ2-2,CASSSQLGGIGELFF
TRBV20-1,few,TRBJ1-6,CSASHRASYNSPLHF
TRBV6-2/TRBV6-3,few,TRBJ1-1,CASRESNEAFF
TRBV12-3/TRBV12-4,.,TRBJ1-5,CASIGEYSNQPQHF
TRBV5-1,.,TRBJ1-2,CASRTWVGSQNYGYTF
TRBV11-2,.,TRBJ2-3,CASSFGQITDTQYF
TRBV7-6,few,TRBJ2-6,CASSLVALGANVLTF
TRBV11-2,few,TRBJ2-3,CASSPGQGGQSDTQYF